The entry that follows covers one T cell receptor beta chain sequence. Germline V lookup: CDR1 MNHEY, CDR2 SVGAGI. The CDR3 is 15 amino acids. V lost 2 bases to trimming and J lost 1 base, with 8 bases between them. The data stem from a study of blood T cell repertoires in COVID-19. The assay was immunoSEQ multiplex PCR, and TCRdb's table has in-frame clones only and misses some. The table lists 55,000 to 65,000 clones, around four fifths of them singletons. The chain recombines TRBV6-5 with TRBJ2-2; D uncertain. The sequencing sample was made of peripheral blood. The receptor was isolated from a woman over 75 with acute or convalescent COVID-19. CDR3: CASSYVSRNTGELFF. CDR3 DNA sequence: TGTGCCAGCAGTTACGTTTCCAGGAACACCGGGGAGCTGTTTTTT.